Sequencing of this TCR beta chain was carried out in a study of tumor-infiltrating lymphocytes in primary liver carcinoma. Study in general: There were tumors of stage T1-T3 N0M0, each 4.2 to 10 cm across. General study points: The 250 largest clones made up significantly more of tumor than blood repertoires (p = 0.039). Tumor-adjacent and tumor-blood pairs shared less of their repertoires than tumor region pairs shared.

The CDR3 has 14 residues. Germline CDR1 reads MDHEN; CDR2 reads SYDVKM. To note about this clonotype: The antigen remains undetermined. One junction end disagrees with the germline gene, perhaps due to a read error.

Priming with a constant-region primer yielded TCR beta cDNA from 500 ng total RNA. Each TCR beta library was derived from three nested multiplex PCR rounds that employed slightly modified ARM-PCR. PCR rounds one and two used TRBV1-TRBV30 forward primers with a C-beta reverse primer for about 11 cycles each. TCRdb reprocessed the multiplex PCR reads with MiXCR, giving one entry per CDR3 protein. The data hold some 95,000 distinct CDR3 sequences, with less than 70% observed a single time. Both RNA and DNA were isolated together from about 20-30 mg of bulk tissue that had not been sorted. Patients in the cohort were treatment-naive and living with chronic HBV infection.

This chain connects TRBV28 to TRBJ1-4; D is unclear. This receptor was obtained from a man aged 40-49 years with primary liver carcinoma and hepatitis B virus infection. Sequenced: tumor-adjacent normal liver tissue. The CDR3 DNA follows: TGTGTCAGCAGTTTACACGGCCAGAATGAAAAACTGTTTTTT. Protein product: CVSSLHGQNEKLFF.